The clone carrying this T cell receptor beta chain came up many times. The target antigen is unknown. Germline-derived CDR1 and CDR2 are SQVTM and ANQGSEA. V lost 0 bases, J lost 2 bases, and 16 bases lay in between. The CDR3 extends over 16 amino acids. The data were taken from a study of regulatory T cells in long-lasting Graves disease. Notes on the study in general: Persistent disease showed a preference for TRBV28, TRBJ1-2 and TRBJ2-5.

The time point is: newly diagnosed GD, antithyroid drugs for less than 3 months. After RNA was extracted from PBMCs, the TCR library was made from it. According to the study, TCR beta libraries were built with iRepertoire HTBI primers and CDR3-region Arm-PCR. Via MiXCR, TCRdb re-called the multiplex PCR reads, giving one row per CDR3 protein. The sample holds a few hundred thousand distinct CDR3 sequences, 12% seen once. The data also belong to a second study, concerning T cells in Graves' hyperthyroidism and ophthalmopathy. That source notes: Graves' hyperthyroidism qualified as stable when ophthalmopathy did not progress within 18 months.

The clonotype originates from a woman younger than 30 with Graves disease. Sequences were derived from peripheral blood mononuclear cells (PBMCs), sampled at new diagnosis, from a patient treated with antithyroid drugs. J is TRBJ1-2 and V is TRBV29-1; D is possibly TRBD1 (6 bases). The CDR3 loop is CSVEDPAGQQNYGYTF. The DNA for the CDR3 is TGCAGCGTTGAAGATCCCGCCGGACAGCAGAACTATGGCTACACCTTC.